These 6 T cell receptor beta chains originate from one sample sequenced in a study of cytomegalovirus exposure and HLA in healthy donors. Primers for the PCR totalled 60 Vbeta and 13 Jbeta. Method: immunoSEQ multiplex PCR; TCRdb's copy keeps in-frame clones and lacks some. Counted here are roughly 220,000 clones, about 82% occurring once; the ten biggest clones make up 2.5% to 3%. Sequenced sample: PBMCs. The receptors stem from a man aged 30 to 39 in good health and CMV-seronegative.

This sequence joins TRBV5-1 and TRBJ1-4; the D gene is possibly TRBD1 (5 bases). V was clipped by 6 bases and J by 5 bases, with 11 bases between them. Germline CDR1 is SGHRS and CDR2 is YFSETQ. The length of the CDR3 is 13 residues. This chain's CDR3 is CASTDRPNEKLFF. CDR3 in DNA: TGCGCCAGCACAGACAGACCCAATGAAAAACTGTTTTTT.

The genes are TRBV10-1 and TRBJ1-2; TRBD1 matches at 9 bases. This CDR3 region has 15 residues. The V segment lost 9 bases and the J segment 6 bases; nucleotides outside the gene matches: 14. Germline CDR1 and CDR2: WNHNN and SYGVQD (reference sequence). This CDR3 is CARYRGLTRCDGYTF. CDR3 in DNA: TGCGCCAGGTACAGGGGGCTAACCCGGTGTGATGGCTACACCTTC.

The chain has TRBV18 and TRBJ2-3; the match to TRBD2 covers 11 bases. CDR1 KGHSH and CDR2 LQKENI come from the germline V gene. Losses at the gene ends were 3 bases for V and 0 bases for J; bases not matched to a gene: 11. CDR3 length: 19 residues. CDR3 sequence reads: CASSPLTSGEVSSTDTQYF. Written as DNA, the CDR3 is TGTGCCAGCTCACCGCTGACTAGCGGGGAGGTCTCTAGCACAGATACGCAGTATTTT.

The chain recombines TRBV27 with TRBJ2-1; D is possibly TRBD2 (6 bases). The CDR3 length is 14 residues. From germline, CDR1 is MNHEY and CDR2 SMNVEV (reference sequence). Trimming took off 2 bases at V and 7 bases at J, with 12 bases between the two ends. In nucleotides, the CDR3 is TGTGCCAGCAGTTTACAGGGCCGGGGGAATGAGCAGTTCTTC. This sequence encodes CASSLQGRGNEQFF.

The chain joins TRBV7-9 to TRBJ2-7; 9 nucleotides match TRBD1. CDR1 is SEHNR and CDR2 is FQNEAQ in the germline V gene (reference sequence). The CDR3 sequence is 15 residues long. With V trimmed by 5 bases and J by 1 base, 6 bases remained unmatched. CDR3 nucleotide sequence: TGTGCCAGCAGCCCCGCCGGACAGGGGTCCTACGAGCAGTACTTC. It encodes CASSPAGQGSYEQYF.

This chain links TRBV28 with TRBJ2-5; D might be TRBD1 (7 bases). Germline CDR1 reads MDHEN; CDR2 reads SYDVKM. Trimming removed 8 bases from V and 3 bases from J, with 13 bases in between. The CDR3 is 13 residues long. The CDR3 here is CASRGGGKETQYF. CDR3 nucleotides: TGTGCCAGCCGAGGGGGCGGGAAAGAGACCCAGTACTTC.